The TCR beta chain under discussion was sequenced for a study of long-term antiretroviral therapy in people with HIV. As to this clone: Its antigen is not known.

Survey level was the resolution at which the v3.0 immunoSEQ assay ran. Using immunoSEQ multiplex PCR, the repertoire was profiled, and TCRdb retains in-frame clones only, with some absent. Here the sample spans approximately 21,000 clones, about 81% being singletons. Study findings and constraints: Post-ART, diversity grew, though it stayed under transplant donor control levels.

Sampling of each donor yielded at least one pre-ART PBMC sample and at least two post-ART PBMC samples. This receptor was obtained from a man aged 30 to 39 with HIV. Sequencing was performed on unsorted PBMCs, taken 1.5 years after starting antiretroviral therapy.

CDR3 sequence: CASSLEDRIYEQYF. CDR3 coding DNA: TGCGCCAGCAGCTTGGAGGACAGGATCTACGAGCAGTACTTC. The V and J genes are TRBV5-1 and TRBJ2-7; 7 bases are a match to TRBD1. Germline V gene sequence: CDR1 SGHRS, CDR2 YFSETQ. This CDR3 region has 14 residues. After removal of 0 bases from V and 3 bases from J, the junction contained 3 bases not matched to a gene. Full variable domain (missing parts from reference TRBV5-1 and TRBJ2-7): KAGVTQTPRYLIKTRGQQVTLSCSPISGHRSVSWYQQTPGQGLQFLFEYFSETQRNKGNFPGRFSGRQFSNSRSEMNVSTLELGDSALYLCASSLEDRIYEQYFGPGTRLTVT.